The next 17 T cell receptor beta chains were all read from a single sample in a study of regulatory T cells in long-lasting Graves disease. Regarding time point: newly diagnosed GD, antithyroid drugs for less than 3 months. The TCR library was prepared using RNA isolated from PBMCs. Building of the TCR beta libraries involved iRepertoire HTBI primers and Arm-PCR of CDR3 regions. TCRdb reprocessed the multiplex PCR reads via MiXCR and lists one record per CDR3 protein. There are fewer than 350,000 distinct CDR3 sequences in the sample; about 18% occur only once, and roughly 40% lies in the top ten. The specimen comprised peripheral blood mononuclear cells (PBMCs), sampled at new diagnosis, from a patient treated with antithyroid drugs. These receptors all come from a female donor with Graves disease.

The sample holds many counts of this clonotype. This chain links TRBV27 with TRBJ2-7; 10 bases match TRBD2. Germline-derived CDR1 and CDR2 are MNHEY and SMNVEV (reference sequence). The CDR3 is made up of 15 amino acids. Trimming removed 5 bases from V and 2 bases from J; junction bases left unmatched: 6. The CDR3 reads CASSTLAGEPYEQYF. The CDR3 DNA is TGTGCCAGCAGTACCCTAGCGGGAGAGCCCTACGAGCAGTACTTC.

This clonotype was observed many times. This chain connects TRBV12-3 or TRBV12-4 to TRBJ1-2; 7 bases map to TRBD1. CDR3 length: 14 residues. With V trimmed by 6 bases and J by 2 bases, 6 bases remained unmatched. The CDR3 spells CASRQPGQNYGYTF. The CDR3 coding sequence is TGTGCCAGCAGACAACCGGGACAGAACTATGGCTACACCTTC.

This clonotype occurred many times. The CDR3 loop is CASRGWLGIVNTGELFF. The CDR3 nucleotides read TGTGCCAGCAGGGGTTGGCTAGGGATAGTCAACACCGGGGAGCTGTTTTTT. The gene calls are TRBV12-3 or TRBV12-4 and TRBJ2-2; D not certain. With 6 bases removed from V and 2 bases from J, the gap between germline ends came to 19 bases. This CDR3 comprises 17 residues.

This clonotype has just a few counts. The CDR3 sequence is CASLPPYDGNFEETQYF. CDR3 DNA sequence: TGTGCCAGCCTGCCCCCTTACGACGGGAATTTTGAAGAGACCCAGTACTTC. The V and J genes are TRBV5-4 and TRBJ2-5; tentative D call: TRBD2 (5 bases). The germline V gene encodes CDR1 SGHNT and CDR2 YYREEE (reference sequence). V lost 7 bases and J 3 bases, leaving 25 bases between the germline ends. The CDR3 loop spans 17 amino acids.

This clonotype was seen many times. This chain uses TRBV10-3 with TRBJ1-1; tentative D call: TRBD1 (6 bases). Trimming took off 11 bases at V and 0 bases at J, with 22 bases between the two ends. Germline loops: CDR1 ENHRY, CDR2 SYGVKD. This CDR3 is 16 amino acids long. CDR3 bases: TGTGCCCCTGTCGGGGGGGCGGGATTCTTGAACACTGAAGCTTTCTTT. Translation: CAPVGGAGFLNTEAFF.

This chain joins TRBV20-1 and TRBJ2-7; 10 nucleotides line up with TRBD1. Germline V CDR1 and CDR2: DFQATT, SNEGSKA (reference sequence). J was trimmed by 1 base and V by 6 bases; bases with no gene match: 12. The CDR3 is made up of 16 amino acids. The CDR3 loop reads CSALVISGQGSYEQYF. The CDR3 DNA reads as TGCAGTGCCCTAGTTATTTCGGGACAGGGGTCCTACGAGCAGTACTTC.

There are many counts of this clonotype. The chain uses TRBV6-1 and TRBJ2-7; D may be TRBD2 (5 bases). Germline CDR1 is MNHNS and CDR2 is SASEGT. Trimming took off 7 bases at V and 0 bases at J, with 13 bases between the two ends. The CDR3 is 14 amino acids. The CDR3 is CASTEDLSSYEQYF. DNA of the CDR3: TGTGCCAGCACTGAGGACTTGAGCTCCTACGAGCAGTACTTC.

This clonotype was recorded at least ten times. The CDR3 loop reads CASSTKTSSHEQYF. For the CDR3, the DNA is TGTGCCAGTAGCACCAAGACTAGTTCGCACGAGCAGTACTTC. V gene TRBV19 combines with J gene TRBJ2-7; a weak D match, TRBD2 (6 bases). V was pared by 6 bases and J by 5 bases, with 17 bases between. The CDR3 length is 14 residues. Germline loops: CDR1 LNHDA, CDR2 SQIVND (reference sequence).

This clonotype was picked up many times. The chain links TRBV2 to TRBJ1-2, with 8 bases fitting TRBD1. The germline V gene has CDR1 SNHLY and CDR2 FYNNEI. This CDR3 is 15 amino acids long. Trimming removed 6 bases from V and 5 bases from J; junction bases left unmatched: 11. The DNA for the CDR3 is TGTGCCAGCAGAAACCTCGGGACAGGCTTATATGGCTACACCTTC. Amino acid sequence: CASRNLGTGLYGYTF.

CDR3 residues: CATNSGRALEQFF. CDR3 in DNA: TGTGCCACCAATAGCGGGAGGGCGCTCGAGCAGTTCTTC. The chain uses TRBV24-1 and TRBJ2-1; 11 positions match TRBD2. The CDR3 contains 13 residues. The ends lost 8 bases at V and 10 bases at J; junction bases unmatched: 6. CDR1 and CDR2 (germline): KGHDR, SFDVKD.

This clonotype was observed a handful of times. This chain connects TRBV5-8 to TRBJ1-4; no reliable D call. Trimming removed 0 bases at V and 0 bases at J, with 12 bases between. CDR1 is SGHTS and CDR2 is YDEGEE in the germline V gene. CDR3 length equals 17 residues. The CDR3 is CASSLEAGSATNEKLFF. The CDR3 bases are TGTGCCAGCAGCTTGGAGGCAGGAAGTGCAACTAATGAAAAACTGTTTTTT.

There are many counts of this clonotype. The V call is TRBV18, the J call TRBJ2-3, with TRBD2 as a possible D gene (5 bases). This CDR3 region has 16 residues. Germline loops: CDR1 KGHSH, CDR2 LQKENI. The germline V and J ends were trimmed by 0 bases and 7 bases, with 17 bases remaining between them. The CDR3 region has the DNA TGTGCCAGCTCACCACCTAGTGGGGTGGGAGCGAATACGCAGTATTTT. Protein: CASSPPSGVGANTQYF.

This clonotype appeared a few times. One end of the junction does not line up with germline, which may come from a read error. The chain employs TRBV7-9 and TRBJ2-7, with TRBD2 as a possible D gene (5 bases). CDR1 is SEHNR and CDR2 is FQNEAQ in the germline V gene (reference sequence). The CDR3 length is 14 residues. DNA of the CDR3: TGTGCCAGCAGCTTAGGCGGTAGCGACCACGAGCAGCACTTC. Amino acid sequence: CASSLGGSDHEQHF.

Concerning this clonotype itself: One end of the junction fails to match germline, which may point to a read error. The chain combines TRBV20-1 with TRBJ2-5; the match to TRBD1 covers 7 bases. In germline, CDR1 is DFQATT, CDR2 SNEGSKA (reference sequence). The CDR3 has 14 amino acids. CDR3 loop: CSARRWDRQEAQYF. In nucleotides, the CDR3 is TGCAGTGCTAGAAGATGGGACAGACAAGAGGCCCAGTACTTC.

The sample holds many counts of this clonotype. The rearrangement joins TRBV12-3 or TRBV12-4 to TRBJ2-7; D unclear. Trimming cost V 6 bases and J 2 bases, with 11 bases left between them. The CDR3 is made up of 13 amino acids. The CDR3 DNA is TGTGCCAGCAGCATTGCATCCACCTACGAGCAGTACTTC. Translating gives CASSIASTYEQYF.

The chain links TRBV11-1 to TRBJ2-1; 8 bases map to TRBD1. There are 13 residues in the CDR3. Trimming at V came to 5 bases and at J to 9 bases, leaving 6 bases not matched to a gene. Per the germline V gene, CDR1 is SGHAT and CDR2 is FQDESV (reference sequence). CDR3 sequence: CASSLQGGGEQFF. The CDR3 nucleotides are TGTGCCAGCAGCCTACAGGGGGGCGGTGAGCAGTTCTTC. Based on the CDR3 plus reference TRBV11-1 and TRBJ2-1, the full variable domain is EAEVAQSPRYKITEKSQAVAFWCDPISGHATLYWYRQILGQGPELLVQFQDESVVDDSQLPKDRFSAERLKGVDSTLKIQPAELGDSAMYLCASSLQGGGEQFFGPGTRLTVL.

The chain has TRBV28 and TRBJ2-7; 8 bases map to TRBD2. Looked up from germline, CDR1 is MDHEN and CDR2 is SYDVKM. This CDR3 comprises 17 residues. With 4 bases clipped from V and 4 bases from J, the junction kept 15 bases outside the gene matches. The CDR3 sequence is CASSWQGAGAWDYEQYF. The CDR3 region has the DNA TGTGCCAGCAGTTGGCAGGGAGCGGGAGCTTGGGATTACGAGCAGTACTTC. The full variable domain, its missing parts supplied by reference TRBV28 and TRBJ2-7, is DVKVTQSSRYLVKRTGEKVFLECVQDMDHENMFWYRQDPGLGLRLIYFSYDVKMKEKGDIPEGYSVSREKKERFSLILESASTNQTSMYLCASSWQGAGAWDYEQYFGPGTRLTVT.